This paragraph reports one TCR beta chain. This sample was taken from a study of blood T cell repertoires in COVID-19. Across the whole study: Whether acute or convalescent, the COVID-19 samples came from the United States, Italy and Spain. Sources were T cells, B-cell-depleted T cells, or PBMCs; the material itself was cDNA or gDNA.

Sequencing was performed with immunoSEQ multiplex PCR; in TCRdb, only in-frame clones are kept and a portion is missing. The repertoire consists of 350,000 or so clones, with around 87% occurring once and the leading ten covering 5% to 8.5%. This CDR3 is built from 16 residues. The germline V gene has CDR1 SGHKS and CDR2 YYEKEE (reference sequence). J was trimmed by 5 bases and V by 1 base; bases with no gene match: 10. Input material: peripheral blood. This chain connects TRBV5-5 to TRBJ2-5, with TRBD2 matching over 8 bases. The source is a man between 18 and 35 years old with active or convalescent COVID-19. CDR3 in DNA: TGTGCCAGCAGCTTGCTAGCCCCGGGGGGGATTGAGACCCAGTACTTC. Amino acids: CASSLLAPGGIETQYF.